This T cell receptor (beta chain) was sequenced for a study of T cell changes during pregnancy in multiple sclerosis. The protocol was immunoSEQ multiplex PCR, while the TCRdb copy is restricted to in-frame clones and leaves out a portion. The profile shows 40,000 to 50,000 clones, less than 90% of them singletons. Per germline, CDR1 SGHTA and CDR2 FQGNSA. The CDR3 consists of 14 residues. Deletions cut 4 bases from V and 2 bases from J, with 12 bases between. This TCR was sampled from a female donor with multiple sclerosis, enrolled in a pregnancy study. The genes are TRBV7-2 and TRBJ2-7; TRBD2 might be the D (5 bases). The sample in question was CD4+ T cells from peripheral blood mononuclear cells, obtained before pregnancy. For the CDR3, the DNA is TGTGCCAGCAGCTCGTACCAGCGGACCTACGAGCAGTACTTC. Protein sequence: CASSSYQRTYEQYF.